The 22 T cell receptor beta chains reported below all come from one sample, sequenced in a study of early T cells in non-severe SARS-CoV-2 infection (dated by TCRdb to the early 2020s). To prepare the library, 5' RACE was applied. The sample was run on a NextSeq 500. Using fastp trimming at Q25 and MiXCR clonotype assembly, TCRdb reanalyzed the public sequencing data and kept in-frame beta chains. Records with the same CDR3 protein are collapsed into one entry carrying the most frequent genes and DNA. This sample is represented by tens of thousands of distinct CDR3 sequences; roughly an eighth of them were singletons. The biggest ten clones account for 3% to 3.5% of the sample. Sequencing was carried out using whole blood. Receptors were obtained from an adult who was a healthcare worker with PCR-confirmed SARS-CoV-2 infection or an uninfected control (not recorded which).

This clonotype was seen many times. The chain links TRBV29-1 to TRBJ2-7, with D possibly being TRBD1 (6 bases). V lost 1 base to trimming and J lost 4 bases, with 8 bases between them. Germline V lookup: CDR1 SQVTM, CDR2 ANQGSEA. The CDR3 runs to 12 residues. Here the CDR3 DNA reads TGCAGCGTTGAAGGCAGGGGATACGAGCAGTACTTC. Translation gives CSVEGRGYEQYF.

The sample holds a few counts of this clonotype. The chain couples TRBV20-1 to TRBJ2-7; TRBD2 agrees at 14 bases. Germline CDR1 and CDR2: DFQATT and SNEGSKA (reference sequence). CDR3 length: 19 amino acids. Trimming took 5 bases from V and 6 from J; bases not matched to a gene: 21. The CDR3 nucleotides read TGCAGTGCTCAAACTTTACCGGGACTAGCGGGGGCTCACGAGGGCGAGCAGTACTTC. It codes for CSAQTLPGLAGAHEGEQYF.

The rearrangement uses TRBV4-1 and TRBJ2-1; D may be TRBD2 (5 bases). Germline V gene lookup returns CDR1 MGHRA and CDR2 YSYEKL. This CDR3 comprises 13 residues. Trimming took 0 bases from V and 10 from J, leaving 10 bases between them. The CDR3 is CASSQDRKREQFF. The CDR3 nucleotides are TGCGCCAGCAGCCAAGATCGTAAGCGGGAGCAGTTCTTC.

This clonotype came up a few times. The rearrangement joins TRBV5-1 to TRBJ2-5; the match to TRBD2 covers 8 bases. The CDR3 is 16 residues long. Per germline, CDR1 SGHRS and CDR2 YFSETQ. Unmatched junction bases numbered 11, after V lost 6 bases and J lost 1 base. The DNA of the CDR3 is TGCGCCAGCACCCTCGGGGCGGGGGGCCGCCAAGAGACCCAGTACTTC. Its translation: CASTLGAGGRQETQYF.

J is TRBJ1-5 and V is TRBV19; no firm D call. CDR3 length: 13 residues. V dropped 7 bases and J dropped 0 bases, with 7 bases sitting between them. The germline V gene encodes CDR1 LNHDA and CDR2 SQIVND (reference sequence). CDR3 in amino acids: CASTAYSNQPQHF. The CDR3 DNA reads TGTGCCAGTACGGCGTATAGCAATCAGCCCCAGCATTTT.

The genes are TRBV7-9 and TRBJ2-1; TRBD1 matches 7 bases. The germline V gene encodes CDR1 SEHNR and CDR2 FQNEAQ (reference sequence). The CDR3 runs to 13 residues. Trimming removed 5 bases from V and 6 bases from J; junction bases left unmatched: 4. The CDR3 DNA follows: TGTGCCAGCAGCCGGACAGGAGTCAATGAGCAGTTCTTC. It translates to CASSRTGVNEQFF.

The chain uses TRBV6-6 and TRBJ2-5; the D is unclear. Per the germline V gene, CDR1 is MNHNY and CDR2 is SVGAGI (reference sequence). CDR3 length: 15 amino acids. V gave up 6 bases and J gave up 3 bases, with 17 bases separating them. The CDR3 DNA reads TGTGCCAGCAGGATAGACGGAACCGGTAAAGAGACCCAGTACTTC. Amino acids: CASRIDGTGKETQYF.

There are a few counts of this clonotype. J is TRBJ2-5 and V is TRBV7-9; D ambiguous. CDR3 size: 15 residues. CDR1 and CDR2 from the germline V gene are SEHNR and FQNEAQ (reference sequence). Trimming stripped 0 bases from V and 2 bases from J, with 10 bases between. CDR3 loop: CASSLALPLQETQYF. As DNA, the CDR3 is TGTGCCAGCAGCTTAGCCCTCCCGCTACAAGAGACCCAGTACTTC.

This clonotype was recorded at least ten times. The chain carries TRBV11-1 and TRBJ2-2, with D possibly TRBD1 on 6 matching bases. This CDR3 is built from 16 residues. The germline V gene has CDR1 SGHAT and CDR2 FQDESV (reference sequence). Trimming stripped 2 bases from V and 6 bases from J, with 16 bases between. DNA of the CDR3: TGTGCCAGCAGCTTAAGCCATCAGGGGAATGCCGGGGAGCTGTTTTTT. This gives the protein CASSLSHQGNAGELFF.

In its sample, this clonotype was seen many times. The chain has TRBV18 and TRBJ2-5; the D gene is possibly TRBD1 (6 bases). The CDR3 runs to 13 residues. Germline values: CDR1 KGHSH, CDR2 LQKENI. Trimming removed 6 bases from V and 3 bases from J, with 11 bases in between. CDR3 protein: CASSPGTKETQYF. The CDR3 bases are TGTGCCAGCTCCCCCGGGACAAAAGAGACCCAGTACTTC.

V gene TRBV5-6 combines with J gene TRBJ2-1; D may be TRBD1 or TRBD2 (6 bases each). The CDR3 is 15 residues long. Trimming pared 3 bases from V and 4 bases from J, leaving 14 bases between. Per germline, CDR1 SGHDT and CDR2 YYEEEE. The CDR3 coding sequence is TGTGCCAGCAGCTGGGGGGCTAGTATGTACAATGAGCAGTTCTTC. This sequence encodes CASSWGASMYNEQFF.

V gene TRBV7-6 combines with J gene TRBJ1-4, with D uncertain. With 2 bases removed from V and 3 bases from J, the gap between germline ends came to 10 bases. CDR1 SGHVS and CDR2 FNYEAQ come from the germline V gene. The CDR3 has 15 amino acids. This CDR3 is CASSLTTAANEKLFF. CDR3 in DNA: TGTGCCAGCAGCTTAACTACGGCGGCTAATGAAAAACTGTTTTTT.

There are a few counts of this clonotype. This sequence joins TRBV28 and TRBJ1-2; D possibly corresponds to TRBD1 (5 bases). The CDR3 sequence is 14 residues long. The germline V gene encodes CDR1 MDHEN and CDR2 SYDVKM. This CDR3 is CVSRGTPPNYGYTF. Here the CDR3 DNA reads TGTGTCTCGAGGGGAACGCCACCCAACTATGGCTACACCTTC.

This clonotype is judged medium-sized. The chain has TRBV30 and TRBJ1-1; TRBD1 aligns across 10 bases. The CDR3 totals 13 residues. The germline V gene encodes CDR1 GTSNPN and CDR2 SVGIG (reference sequence). J gave up 4 bases and V 5 bases, and 4 bases lay outside the gene matches. The CDR3: CAWERTGGTEAFF. For the CDR3, the DNA is TGTGCCTGGGAGCGGACAGGGGGCACTGAAGCTTTCTTT.

The chain employs TRBV6-5 and TRBJ2-4, with D possibly being TRBD1 (5 bases). Trimming cost V 6 bases and J 7 bases, with 10 bases left between them. Germline CDR1 reads MNHEY; CDR2 reads SVGAGI. This CDR3 comprises 12 residues. This CDR3 is CASRSGSNIQYF. In nucleotides, the CDR3 is TGTGCCAGCAGGTCAGGGTCCAACATTCAGTACTTC.

This clonotype was recorded many times. The chain uses TRBV20-1 and TRBJ2-7; D remains unclear. This CDR3 is 13 amino acids long. Germline V gene data show CDR1 as DFQATT and CDR2 as SNEGSKA (reference sequence). V lost 5 bases and J 5 bases, leaving 16 bases between the germline ends. The chain's CDR3 is CSAGLDRADEQYF. CDR3 sequence (DNA): TGCAGTGCTGGATTGGATAGGGCGGACGAGCAGTACTTC.

This clonotype was observed at least ten times. The chain recombines TRBV12-3 or TRBV12-4 with TRBJ2-3; no reliable D call. V gave up 3 bases and J gave up 4 bases, with 11 bases separating them. This CDR3 comprises 14 residues. The CDR3 loop reads CASSFTEPPDTQYF. CDR3 DNA: TGTGCCAGCAGTTTTACTGAACCGCCAGATACGCAGTATTTT.

This clonotype was counted only a few times. J is TRBJ2-7 and V is TRBV7-9; either TRBD1 or TRBD2 may fit D (5 bases each). In germline, CDR1 is SEHNR, CDR2 FQNEAQ (reference sequence). V lost 1 base to trimming and J lost 3 bases, with 16 bases between them. The CDR3 consists of 16 residues. The CDR3 coding sequence is TGTGCCAGCAGCTTAGGGGCTCTTGGGGGAAACTACGAGCAGTACTTC. It specifies CASSLGALGGNYEQYF.

This chain joins TRBV29-1 and TRBJ2-7; D gene uncertain. CDR3 length: 14 residues. Germline V gene lookup returns CDR1 SQVTM and CDR2 ANQGSEA. V lost 4 bases and J 2 bases, leaving 15 bases between the germline ends. DNA of the CDR3: TGCAGCGTTGTCGAACACCCTACCGCCTACGAGCAGTACTTC. Its protein product is CSVVEHPTAYEQYF.

This clonotype was detected a few times. CDR3 protein: CASSLFGGPTDTQYF. Here the CDR3 DNA reads TGTGCCAGCAGCTTGTTCGGGGGGCCCACAGATACGCAGTATTTT. V and J are TRBV7-3 and TRBJ2-3; the D gene is possibly TRBD2 (7 bases). The CDR3 has 15 amino acids. The V and J ends lost 3 bases and 2 bases respectively, with 12 bases between them. Germline loops: CDR1 SGHTA, CDR2 FQGTGA.

The chain couples TRBV20-1 to TRBJ2-3, with a possible D match to TRBD2 (6 bases). The germline V gene has CDR1 DFQATT and CDR2 SNEGSKA (reference sequence). V lost 3 bases and J 6 bases, leaving 16 bases between the germline ends. The CDR3 runs 14 residues. For the CDR3, the DNA is TGCAGTGCTAGGGGGCCCGGGGGTCCGGATACGCAGTATTTT. Encoded protein: CSARGPGGPDTQYF.

In this sample, this clonotype turned up a few times. The rearrangement links TRBV2 to TRBJ1-1; D is unclear. V was pared by 8 bases and J by 0 bases, with 19 bases between. The germline gives CDR1 SNHLY, CDR2 FYNNEI. This CDR3 comprises 16 residues. The CDR3 DNA sequence: TGTGCCAGCTCGTGGGAGCAAGGAGCCATGAACACTGAAGCTTTCTTT. Its protein product is CASSWEQGAMNTEAFF. Drawing the rest from reference TRBV2 and TRBJ1-1, the complete variable domain is EPEVTQTPSHQVTQMGQEVILRCVPISNHLYFYWYRQILGQKVEFLVSFYNNEISEKSEIFDDQFSVERPDGSNFTLKIRSTKLEDSAMYFCASSWEQGAMNTEAFFGQGTRLTVV.